These 20 T cell receptor beta chains came from one sample sequenced in a study of blood T cells in healthy people across ages. A second roughly 7 to 12 cycle PCR used barcoded and J-beta primers. TCRdb itself ran the 5' RACE reads through MiXCR, one entry per CDR3 protein. The sample lists just under 900,000 distinct CDR3 sequences, 29% occurring once. Specimen: blood. The receptor source for this set is a woman at least 80 years old in good health.

This clonotype was seen ten or more times. In DNA form, the CDR3 reads TGTACAGTTGGGAGAGGATTGGACGAGCAGTACTTC. It is translated as CTVGRGLDEQYF. The chain carries TRBV7-9 and TRBJ2-7; tentatively, D is TRBD2 (5 bases). CDR1 and CDR2 (germline): SEHNR, FQNEAQ (reference sequence). This CDR3 contains 12 residues.

The chain recombines TRBV7-8 with TRBJ2-3, with D perhaps given as TRBD1 or TRBD2 (5 bases each). Germline values: CDR1 SGHVS, CDR2 FQNEAQ. The V end was cut by 3 bases, the J end by 8 bases, with 21 bases between. The CDR3 has 16 residues. CDR3 nucleotides: TGTGCCAGCAGCTTCCTAGGGACCATAGACACGACTACGCAGTATTTT. Amino acid sequence: CASSFLGTIDTTTQYF.

This clonotype showed up many times. The chain links TRBV6-2 or TRBV6-3 to TRBJ2-3; D uncertain. This CDR3 comprises 13 residues. Germline V gives CDR1 MNHEY, CDR2 SVGEGT. Trimming removed 4 bases at V and 3 bases at J, with 8 bases between. CDR3 nucleotides: TGTGCCAGCAGTTGGGTCGATACAGATACGCAGTATTTT. Protein product: CASSWVDTDTQYF.

The chain carries TRBV5-1 and TRBJ2-3, with D possibly matching TRBD1 (7 bases). CDR1 SGHRS and CDR2 YFSETQ come from the germline V gene. The V gene lost 5 bases and the J gene lost 5 bases, with 15 bases spanning the gap. The CDR3 runs to 14 residues. The CDR3 sequence: CASSFSGGKDTQYF. The CDR3 nucleotides read TGCGCCAGCAGTTTCTCAGGGGGGAAAGATACGCAGTATTTT.

In its sample, this clonotype was seen a few times. A much larger clone sits a single nucleotide away, making a read error possible. The CDR3 nucleotides are TGTGCCAGCAGCTTAGGTAGCAATGAGCAGTACTTC. Amino acid sequence: CASSLGSNEQYF. The J gene is TRBJ2-5, the V gene TRBV7-2, with unresolved D. CDR3 size: 12 residues. Trimming took 1 base from V and 11 from J, leaving 11 bases between them. Germline assignment: CDR1 SGHTA and CDR2 FQGNSA.

This clonotype has at least ten counts. The chain combines TRBV5-1 with TRBJ2-1, with D possibly being TRBD1 (6 bases). Between the trimmed V and J ends, which lost 0 bases and 6 bases, there was a span of 13 bases. There are 15 residues in the CDR3. Germline-derived CDR1 and CDR2 are SGHRS and YFSETQ. In nucleotides, the CDR3 is TGCGCCAGCAGCTTGGAACAGGGTAAAGTCAATGAGCAGTTCTTC. This codes for CASSLEQGKVNEQFF.

This clonotype was seen at least ten times. V gene TRBV12-3 or TRBV12-4 combines with J gene TRBJ1-6; D call uncertain. The CDR3 is 12 amino acids. V gave up 5 bases and J gave up 9 bases, with 8 bases separating them. This CDR3 is CASSHHGSPLHF. CDR3 DNA: TGTGCCAGCAGTCACCACGGTTCACCCCTCCACTTT.

This clonotype was observed a few times. The chain links TRBV19 to TRBJ2-4, with 12 bases lining up with TRBD1. Germline CDR1 LNHDA, CDR2 SQIVND (reference sequence). The J segment lost 9 bases and the V segment lost 4 bases, leaving 10 bases of the junction unmatched. This CDR3 has 16 amino acids. The CDR3 protein is CASSTGAGTGGSIQYF. CDR3 sequence (DNA): TGTGCCAGTAGTACCGGCGCCGGGACAGGGGGCAGCATTCAGTACTTC.

This clonotype came up many times. The chain joins TRBV28 to TRBJ2-7; 9 bases align to TRBD1. This CDR3 is built from 16 residues. The V segment lost 4 bases and the J segment 0 bases; nucleotides outside the gene matches: 7. CDR1 and CDR2 (germline): MDHEN, SYDVKM. CDR3 region: CASSSPGQGFSYEQYF. CDR3 bases: TGTGCCAGCAGTTCGCCGGGACAGGGTTTCTCCTACGAGCAGTACTTC.

The genes are TRBV27 and TRBJ2-1; TRBD2 matches at 7 bases. This CDR3 spans 13 amino acids. The V and J ends lost 5 bases and 9 bases, in that order; junction bases with no gene match: 7. Germline assignment: CDR1 MNHEY and CDR2 SMNVEV (reference sequence). This CDR3 is CASSPTSEGEQFF. Written as DNA, the CDR3 is TGTGCCAGCAGTCCAACTAGCGAGGGTGAGCAGTTCTTC.

This clonotype was seen many times. The CDR3 DNA sequence: TGTGCCAGCAGTGAACGGGTCATTAGACAGCGCACAGATACGCAGTATTTT. The encoded protein is CASSERVIRQRTDTQYF. V gene TRBV2 combines with J gene TRBJ2-3, with D possibly being TRBD1 (5 bases). Germline V gene lookup returns CDR1 SNHLY and CDR2 FYNNEI. Trimming left V 2 bases short and J 1 base short, with 16 bases between. This CDR3 is 17 amino acids long. The variable domain in full, with the rest retrieved from reference TRBV2 and TRBJ2-3, is EPEVTQTPSHQVTQMGQEVILRCVPISNHLYFYWYRQILGQKVEFLVSFYNNEISEKSEIFDDQFSVERPDGSNFTLKIRSTKLEDSAMYFCASSERVIRQRTDTQYFGPGTRLTVL.

This clonotype has ten or more counts. V and J are TRBV24-1 and TRBJ2-1; 10 bases fit TRBD2. The germline V gene encodes CDR1 KGHDR and CDR2 SFDVKD. J was trimmed by 4 bases and V by 0 bases; bases with no gene match: 5. The CDR3 is 17 amino acids. As DNA, the CDR3 is TGTGCCACCAGTGATTTGCAAGCGGGGGGGCTTTACAATGAGCAGTTCTTC. Amino acids: CATSDLQAGGLYNEQFF.

In regard to this clonotype: A read error may be the cause here, since a much bigger clone is one base away. The V gene is TRBV7-2, the J gene TRBJ2-1; TRBD2 matches at 7 bases. Germline V gene sequence: CDR1 SGHTA, CDR2 FQGNSA. The CDR3 extends over 15 amino acids. In DNA, the CDR3 is TGTGCCAGCTTCGCCGGCGGGAGCTCCTACAATGGGCAGTTCTTC. Translating it yields CASFAGGSSYNGQFF.

With respect to this clonotype: A much bigger clone sits one base away, suggesting this may be a read error. Written as DNA, the CDR3 is TGTGCCAGCAAACCTGGGGGGGCAGGGGGCTACAATGAGCAGTTCTTC. Translating gives CASKPGGAGGYNEQFF. The gene calls are TRBV6-2 or TRBV6-3 and TRBJ2-1; D is tentatively TRBD1 or TRBD2 (7 bases each). Germline V gene data show CDR1 as MNHEY and CDR2 as SVGEGT. V was shortened by 7 bases and J by 3 bases, with 19 bases between the two germline ends. This CDR3 has 16 amino acids.

This clonotype has more than one count but fewer than ten. V and J are TRBV4-3 and TRBJ2-2; D may be TRBD2 (6 bases). The CDR3 sequence is 16 residues long. Between the trimmed V and J ends, which lost 0 bases and 5 bases, there was a span of 13 bases. Germline V gene sequence: CDR1 LGHNA, CDR2 YSLEER. CDR3 sequence: CASSQDGGFGTGELFF. The CDR3 nucleotides read TGCGCCAGCAGCCAAGATGGGGGGTTTGGGACCGGGGAGCTGTTTTTT.

This clonotype was observed a few times. The rearrangement links TRBV6-2 or TRBV6-3 to TRBJ1-5, with D unresolved. This CDR3 has 17 residues. In germline, CDR1 is MNHEY, CDR2 SVGEGT. V shed 4 bases and J shed 1 base, with 17 bases lying between them. The CDR3 is CASSLVFRGLSNQPQHF. The CDR3 nucleotides are TGTGCCAGCAGTTTAGTGTTCCGAGGCCTAAGCAATCAGCCCCAGCATTTT.

This clonotype was seen at least ten times. This CDR3 reads CSVGFLTDTQYF. The CDR3 DNA reads as TGCAGCGTTGGTTTTTTGACAGATACGCAGTATTTT. The chain combines TRBV29-1 with TRBJ2-3; unclear D gene. V lost 4 bases and J lost 3, with 8 bases in between. Germline assignment: CDR1 SQVTM and CDR2 ANQGSEA. The CDR3 is made up of 12 amino acids.

With regard to this clonotype: Since a much larger clone is just one base distant, this may be a read error. Lacking the conserved final phenylalanine or tryptophan, this CDR3 likely reflects a read error. This chain links TRBV20-1 with TRBJ2-3; a weak D match, TRBD2 (5 bases). CDR1 DFQATT and CDR2 SNEGSKA come from the germline V gene (reference sequence). CDR3 length: 14 residues. V was pared by 2 bases and J by 6 bases, with 15 bases between. CDR3 region: CSARTGSGIDTQYL. CDR3 nucleotides: TGCAGTGCTAGAACGGGGTCGGGGATTGATACGCAGTATTTG.

This clonotype was counted only a few times. V usage is TRBV4-2 and J usage is TRBJ1-1; D ambiguous. V was cut by 0 bases and J by 9 bases, with 14 bases left in between. Germline lookup yields CDR1 LGHNA and CDR2 YNFKEQ. CDR3 size: 14 residues. The CDR3 bases are TGTGCCAGCAGCCAAGATCGCTCGGGTCCGCAAGCTTTCTTT. Translation gives CASSQDRSGPQAFF.

This clonotype was detected many times. One junction end disagrees with the germline gene, perhaps due to a read error. This sequence joins TRBV5-1 and TRBJ2-1; TRBD2 aligns across 9 bases. This CDR3 spans 14 amino acids. Germline lookup yields CDR1 SGHRS and CDR2 YFSETQ. The CDR3 coding sequence is TGTGCCAGCAGTTCCAGCGGGGGGTACAATGAGCAGTTCTTC. This sequence encodes CASSSSGGYNEQFF.